This T cell receptor beta chain was captured by sequencing in a study of blood T cell repertoires in COVID-19. About the study: Acute and convalescent COVID-19 specimens originated in the United States, Italy and Spain. PBMCs, B-cell-depleted T cells, or T cells provided the cDNA or gDNA that made up the material.

Per the study methods: Counts of nucleated cells, estimated from reference gene primer amplification, were obtained. Measured with immunoSEQ multiplex PCR; TCRdb has only the in-frame clones, and not every one. The D gene and trimming were derived from the DNA, and the V and J assignments and clone size from that table. The sample contains 120,000 or so clones, about 83% of which appear only once. The CDR3 consists of 14 residues. Germline CDR1 reads SGHRS; CDR2 reads YFSETQ. V lost 3 bases, J lost 2 bases, and 2 bases stayed unmatched. The specimen sequenced was peripheral blood. This sequence joins TRBV5-1 and TRBJ2-7, with 10 bases fitting TRBD1. This receptor was taken from a woman aged 50 to 60 with acute or convalescent COVID-19. The CDR3 DNA follows: TGCGCCAGCAGCTCCGGGACAGGGGCCTACGAGCAGTACTTC. Encoded protein: CASSSGTGAYEQYF.